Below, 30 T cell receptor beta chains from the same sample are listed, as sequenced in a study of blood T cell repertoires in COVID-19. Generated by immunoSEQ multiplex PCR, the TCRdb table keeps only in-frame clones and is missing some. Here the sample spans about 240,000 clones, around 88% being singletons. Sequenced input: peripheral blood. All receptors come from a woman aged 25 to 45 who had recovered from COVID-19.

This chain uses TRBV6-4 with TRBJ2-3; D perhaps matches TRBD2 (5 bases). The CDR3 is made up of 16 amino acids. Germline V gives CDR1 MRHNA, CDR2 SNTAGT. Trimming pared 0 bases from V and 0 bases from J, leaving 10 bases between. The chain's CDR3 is CASSDSRTYSTDTQYF. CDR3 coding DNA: TGTGCCAGCAGTGACTCTAGGACTTATAGCACAGATACGCAGTATTTT.

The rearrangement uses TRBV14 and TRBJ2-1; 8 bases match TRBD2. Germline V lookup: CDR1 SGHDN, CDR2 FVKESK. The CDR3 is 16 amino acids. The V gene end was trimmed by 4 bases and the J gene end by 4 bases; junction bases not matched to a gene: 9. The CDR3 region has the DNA TGTGCCAGCAGCCCCCGAAGCGGGGGATTTTACAATGAGCAGTTCTTC. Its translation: CASSPRSGGFYNEQFF. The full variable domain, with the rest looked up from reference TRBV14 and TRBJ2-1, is EAGVTQFPSHSVIEKGQTVTLRCDPISGHDNLYWYRRVMGKEIKFLLHFVKESKQDESGMPNNRFLAERTGGTYSTLKVQPAELEDSGVYFCASSPRSGGFYNEQFFGPGTRLTVL.

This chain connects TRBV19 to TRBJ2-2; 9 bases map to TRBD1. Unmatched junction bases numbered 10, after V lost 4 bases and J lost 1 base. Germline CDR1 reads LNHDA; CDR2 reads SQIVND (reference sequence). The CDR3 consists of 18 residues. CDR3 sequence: CASSTELDRGRNTGELFF. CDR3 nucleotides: TGTGCCAGTAGTACCGAACTGGACAGGGGCAGGAACACCGGGGAGCTGTTTTTT.

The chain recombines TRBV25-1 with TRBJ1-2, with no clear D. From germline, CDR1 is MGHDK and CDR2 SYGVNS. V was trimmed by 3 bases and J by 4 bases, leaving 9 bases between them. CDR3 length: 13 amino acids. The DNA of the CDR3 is TGTGCCAGCAGTGATATACAGAGCTATGGCTACACCTTC. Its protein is CASSDIQSYGYTF.

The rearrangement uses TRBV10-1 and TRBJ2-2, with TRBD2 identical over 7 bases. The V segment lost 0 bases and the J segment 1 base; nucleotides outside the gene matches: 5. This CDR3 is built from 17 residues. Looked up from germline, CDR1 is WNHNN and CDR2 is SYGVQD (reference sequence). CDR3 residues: CASSESRVAGNTGELFF. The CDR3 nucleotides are TGCGCCAGCAGTGAGTCGAGGGTAGCGGGGAACACCGGGGAGCTGTTTTTT.

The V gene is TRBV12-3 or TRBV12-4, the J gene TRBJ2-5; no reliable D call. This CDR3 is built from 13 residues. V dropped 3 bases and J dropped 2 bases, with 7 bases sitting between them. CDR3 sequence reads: CASSLWQQETQYF. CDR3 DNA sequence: TGTGCCAGCAGTTTGTGGCAGCAAGAGACCCAGTACTTC.

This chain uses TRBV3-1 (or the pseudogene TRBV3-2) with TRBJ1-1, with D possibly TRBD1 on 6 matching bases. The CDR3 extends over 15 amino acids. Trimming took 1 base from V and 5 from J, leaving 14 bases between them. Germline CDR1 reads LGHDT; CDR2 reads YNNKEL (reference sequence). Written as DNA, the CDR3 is TGTGCCAGCAGCCAAGTGGGGGGCGGGGGTACTGAAGCTTTCTTT. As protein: CASSQVGGGGTEAFF.

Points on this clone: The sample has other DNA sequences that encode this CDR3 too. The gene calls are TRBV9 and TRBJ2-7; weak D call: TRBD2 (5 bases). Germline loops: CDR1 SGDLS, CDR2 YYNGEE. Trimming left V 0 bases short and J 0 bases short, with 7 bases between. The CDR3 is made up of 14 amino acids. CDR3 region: CASSVGGYSYEQYF. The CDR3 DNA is TGTGCCAGCAGCGTAGGCGGGTACTCCTACGAGCAGTACTTC.

CDR3 DNA: TGTGCCAGCAGCCCCCCGCTAGCGGATGACGCGTTCCAAGAGACCCAGTACTTC. Translation gives CASSPPLADDAFQETQYF. The chain carries TRBV27 and TRBJ2-5; 7 bases are a match to TRBD2. The germline CDR1 and CDR2 sequences are MNHEY and SMNVEV (reference sequence). The ends lost 6 bases at V and 1 base at J; junction bases unmatched: 17. The CDR3 is 18 residues long.

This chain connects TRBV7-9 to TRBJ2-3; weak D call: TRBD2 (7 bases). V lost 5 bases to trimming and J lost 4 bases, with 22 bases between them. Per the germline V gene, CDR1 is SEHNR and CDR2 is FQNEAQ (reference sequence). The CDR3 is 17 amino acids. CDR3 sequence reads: CASSPPWAGAEADTQYF. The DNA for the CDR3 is TGTGCCAGCAGCCCACCCTGGGCGGGGGCGGAAGCAGATACGCAGTATTTT.

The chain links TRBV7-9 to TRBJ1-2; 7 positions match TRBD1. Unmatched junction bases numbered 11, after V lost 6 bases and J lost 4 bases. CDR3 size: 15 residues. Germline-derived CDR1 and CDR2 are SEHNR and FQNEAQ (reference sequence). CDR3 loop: CASSTEDRRFYGYTF. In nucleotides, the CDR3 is TGTGCCAGCAGTACCGAGGACAGGAGATTCTATGGCTACACCTTC.

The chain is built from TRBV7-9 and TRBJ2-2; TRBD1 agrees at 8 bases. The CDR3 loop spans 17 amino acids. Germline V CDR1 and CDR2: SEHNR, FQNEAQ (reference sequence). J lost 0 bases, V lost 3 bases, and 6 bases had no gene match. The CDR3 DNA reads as TGTGCCAGCAGCTTCGGGACAGGCTCGACGAACACCGGGGAGCTGTTTTTT. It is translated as CASSFGTGSTNTGELFF.

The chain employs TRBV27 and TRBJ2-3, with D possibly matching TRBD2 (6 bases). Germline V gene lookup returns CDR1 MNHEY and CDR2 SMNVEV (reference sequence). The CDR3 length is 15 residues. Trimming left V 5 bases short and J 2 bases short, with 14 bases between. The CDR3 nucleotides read TGTGCCAGCAGTGTCCCCGGGACTCTCACAGATACGCAGTATTTT. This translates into CASSVPGTLTDTQYF.

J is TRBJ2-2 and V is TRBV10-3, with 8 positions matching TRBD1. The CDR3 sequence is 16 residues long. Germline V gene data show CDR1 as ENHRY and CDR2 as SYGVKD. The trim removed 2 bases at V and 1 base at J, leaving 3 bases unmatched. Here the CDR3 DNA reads TGTGCCATCAGTGAGGCCGGGACAGGGAACACCGGGGAGCTGTTTTTT. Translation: CAISEAGTGNTGELFF.

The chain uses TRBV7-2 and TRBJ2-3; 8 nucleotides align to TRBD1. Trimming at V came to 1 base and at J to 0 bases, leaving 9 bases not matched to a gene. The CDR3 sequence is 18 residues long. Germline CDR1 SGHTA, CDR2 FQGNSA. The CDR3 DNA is TGTGCCAGCAGCTTAGGACCCCCTGGACAGGGAAGCACAGATACGCAGTATTTT. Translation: CASSLGPPGQGSTDTQYF.

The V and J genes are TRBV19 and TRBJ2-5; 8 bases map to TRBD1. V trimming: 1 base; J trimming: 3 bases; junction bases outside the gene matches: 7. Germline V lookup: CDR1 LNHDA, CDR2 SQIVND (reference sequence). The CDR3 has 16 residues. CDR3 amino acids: CASSIVPRTGKETQYF. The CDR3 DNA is TGTGCCAGTAGTATAGTTCCCCGGACAGGGAAAGAGACCCAGTACTTC.

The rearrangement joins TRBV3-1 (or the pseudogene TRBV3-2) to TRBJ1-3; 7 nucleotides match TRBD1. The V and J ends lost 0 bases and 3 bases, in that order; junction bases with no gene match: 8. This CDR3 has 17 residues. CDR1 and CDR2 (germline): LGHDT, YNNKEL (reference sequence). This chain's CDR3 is CASSQDLGAGGGNTIYF. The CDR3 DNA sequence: TGTGCCAGCAGCCAAGACCTAGGGGCAGGGGGTGGAAACACCATATATTTT.

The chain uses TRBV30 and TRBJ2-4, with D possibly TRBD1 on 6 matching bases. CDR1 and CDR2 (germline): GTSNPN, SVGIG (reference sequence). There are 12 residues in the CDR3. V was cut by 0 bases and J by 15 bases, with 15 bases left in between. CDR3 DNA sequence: TGTGCCTGGAGTGTTGAAGGGGGAATACGGTACTTC. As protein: CAWSVEGGIRYF. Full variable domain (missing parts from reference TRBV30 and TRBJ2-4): SQTIHQWPATLVQPVGSPLSLECTVEGTSNPNLYWYRQAAGRGLQLLFYSVGIGQISSEVPQNLSASRPQDRQFILSSKKLLLSDSGFYLCAWSVEGGIRYFGAGTRLSVL.

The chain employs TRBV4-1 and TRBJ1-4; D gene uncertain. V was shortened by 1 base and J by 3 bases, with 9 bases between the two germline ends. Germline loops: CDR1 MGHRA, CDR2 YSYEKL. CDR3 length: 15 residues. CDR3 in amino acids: CASSQVSGANEKLFF. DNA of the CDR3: TGCGCCAGCAGCCAAGTATCTGGAGCTAATGAAAAACTGTTTTTT.

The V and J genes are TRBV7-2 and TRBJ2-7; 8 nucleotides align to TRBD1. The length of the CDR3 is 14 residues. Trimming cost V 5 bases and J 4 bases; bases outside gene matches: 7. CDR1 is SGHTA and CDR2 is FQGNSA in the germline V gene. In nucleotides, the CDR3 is TGTGCCAGCAGCCGCTGGACAGGGTGGTACGAGCAGTACTTC. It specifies CASSRWTGWYEQYF.

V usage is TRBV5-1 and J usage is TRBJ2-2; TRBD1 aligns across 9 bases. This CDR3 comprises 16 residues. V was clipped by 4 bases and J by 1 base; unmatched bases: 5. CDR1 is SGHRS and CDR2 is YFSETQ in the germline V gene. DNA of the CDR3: TGCGCCAGCAGCGCCGGGACAGGGCTGAACACCGGGGAGCTGTTTTTT. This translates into CASSAGTGLNTGELFF.

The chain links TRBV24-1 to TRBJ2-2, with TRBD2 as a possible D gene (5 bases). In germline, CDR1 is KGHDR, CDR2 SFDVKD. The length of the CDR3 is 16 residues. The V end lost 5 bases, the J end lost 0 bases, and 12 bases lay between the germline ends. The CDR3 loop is CATSGESPPNTGELFF. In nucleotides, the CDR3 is TGTGCCACCAGTGGGGAGAGCCCTCCGAACACCGGGGAGCTGTTTTTT.

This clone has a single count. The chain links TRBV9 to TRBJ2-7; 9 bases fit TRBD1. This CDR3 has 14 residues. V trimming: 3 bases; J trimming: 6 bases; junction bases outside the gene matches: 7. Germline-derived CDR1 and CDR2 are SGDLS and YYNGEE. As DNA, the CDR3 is TGTGCCAGCAGCGAGGCCGGGACAGGGACCGAGCAGTACTTC. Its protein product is CASSEAGTGTEQYF. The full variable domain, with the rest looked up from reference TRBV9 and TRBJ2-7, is DSGVTQTPKHLITATGQRVTLRCSPRSGDLSVYWYQQSLDQGLQFLIQYYNGEERAKGNILERFSAQQFPDLHSELNLSSLELGDSALYFCASSEAGTGTEQYFGPGTRLTVT.

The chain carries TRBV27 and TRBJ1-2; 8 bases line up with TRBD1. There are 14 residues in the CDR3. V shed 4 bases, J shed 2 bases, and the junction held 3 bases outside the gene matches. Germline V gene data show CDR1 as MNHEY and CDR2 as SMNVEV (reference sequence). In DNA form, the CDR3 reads TGTGCCAGCAGTTCGACAGGGGAGAACTATGGCTACACCTTC. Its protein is CASSSTGENYGYTF.

This CDR3 is CASYGQNQETQYF. CDR3 coding DNA: TGTGCCAGCTACGGACAGAACCAAGAGACCCAGTACTTC. J is TRBJ2-5 and V is TRBV27, with D possibly TRBD1 on 6 matching bases. The CDR3 totals 13 residues. Trimming stripped 8 bases from V and 0 bases from J, with 10 bases between. The germline CDR1 and CDR2 sequences are MNHEY and SMNVEV (reference sequence).

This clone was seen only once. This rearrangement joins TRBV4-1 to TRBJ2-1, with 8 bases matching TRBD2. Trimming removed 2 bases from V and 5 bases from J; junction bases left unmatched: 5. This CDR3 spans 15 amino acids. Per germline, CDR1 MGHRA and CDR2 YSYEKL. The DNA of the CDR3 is TGCGCCAGCAGCCAAATCGGGGGGGCCGACAATGAGCAGTTCTTC. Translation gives CASSQIGGADNEQFF.

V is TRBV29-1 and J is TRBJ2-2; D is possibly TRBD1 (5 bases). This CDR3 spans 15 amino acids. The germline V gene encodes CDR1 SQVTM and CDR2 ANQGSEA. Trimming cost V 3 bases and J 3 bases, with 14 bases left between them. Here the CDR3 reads CSVDGSGSHTGELFF. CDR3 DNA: TGCAGCGTTGACGGTTCAGGGTCCCACACCGGGGAGCTGTTTTTT.

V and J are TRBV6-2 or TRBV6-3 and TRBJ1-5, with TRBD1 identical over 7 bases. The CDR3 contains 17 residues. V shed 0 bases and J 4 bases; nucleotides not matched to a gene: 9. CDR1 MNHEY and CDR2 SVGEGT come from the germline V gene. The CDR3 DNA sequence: TGTGCCAGCAGTTACTCGGGACAGTACAGAGGTAATCAGCCCCAGCATTTT. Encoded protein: CASSYSGQYRGNQPQHF.

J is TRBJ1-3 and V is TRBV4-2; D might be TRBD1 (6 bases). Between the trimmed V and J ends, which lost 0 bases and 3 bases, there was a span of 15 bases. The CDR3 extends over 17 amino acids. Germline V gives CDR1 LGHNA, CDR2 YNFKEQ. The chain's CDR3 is CASSQDVGGLGGNTIYF. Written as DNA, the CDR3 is TGTGCCAGCAGCCAAGATGTAGGGGGTCTAGGTGGAAACACCATATATTTT.

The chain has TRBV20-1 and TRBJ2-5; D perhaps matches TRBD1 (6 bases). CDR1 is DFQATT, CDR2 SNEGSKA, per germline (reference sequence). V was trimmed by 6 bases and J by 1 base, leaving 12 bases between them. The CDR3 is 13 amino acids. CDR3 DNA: TGCAGTGCAAGTACAGGGAGCCAAGAGACCCAGTACTTC. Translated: CSASTGSQETQYF.